A single sample is the source of the 16 T cell receptor beta chains below, sequenced in a study of T cell responses to AZD1222 COVID-19 vaccine. The method was immunoSEQ multiplex PCR; TCRdb's version includes in-frame clones alone and lacks a portion of them. The table lists 150,000 to 160,000 clones, about nine tenths of them singletons, with over 6% in the top ten. Source: peripheral blood, taken after recovery from COVID-19. The receptor set was obtained from an adult who had recovered from COVID-19.

This chain connects TRBV6-2 or TRBV6-3 to TRBJ2-2, with TRBD1 matching over 8 bases. CDR1 and CDR2 (germline): MNHEY, SVGEGT. The CDR3 length is 16 residues. Trimming at V came to 3 bases and at J to 6 bases, leaving 9 bases not matched to a gene. This CDR3 is CASSYMGQVGSGELFF. The CDR3 region has the DNA TGTGCCAGCAGTTATATGGGACAGGTGGGGTCCGGGGAGCTGTTTTTT.

The genes are TRBV5-4 and TRBJ2-6; D is undetermined. CDR1 is SGHNT and CDR2 is YYREEE in the germline V gene (reference sequence). V lost 9 bases and J 2 bases, leaving 12 bases between the germline ends. There are 14 residues in the CDR3. The DNA for the CDR3 is TGTGCCACCTTTAACACAACTGGGGCCAACGTCCTGACTTTC. Translated, it gives CATFNTTGANVLTF.

The rearrangement joins TRBV5-1 to TRBJ2-6; D remains ambiguous. The CDR3 totals 14 residues. Between the trimmed V and J ends, which lost 7 bases and 1 base, there was a span of 9 bases. Germline V gene sequence: CDR1 SGHRS, CDR2 YFSETQ. CDR3 nucleotide sequence: TGCGCCAGCGTGGATAAGTCTGGGGCCAACGTCCTGACTTTC. Translating gives CASVDKSGANVLTF.

The chain joins TRBV19 to TRBJ2-2; the match to TRBD2 covers 12 bases. This CDR3 comprises 16 residues. Germline V gene lookup returns CDR1 LNHDA and CDR2 SQIVND (reference sequence). After removal of 10 bases from V and 6 bases from J, the junction contained 12 bases not matched to a gene. CDR3 region: CATQIGLAGGPGELFF. DNA of the CDR3: TGTGCCACCCAGATTGGGCTAGCGGGAGGGCCCGGGGAGCTGTTTTTT.

The chain recombines TRBV6-5 with TRBJ2-1; 10 nucleotides agree with TRBD2. V lost 5 bases to trimming and J lost 7 bases; unmatched junction nucleotides: 5. Germline assignment: CDR1 MNHEY and CDR2 SVGAGI. This CDR3 has 14 amino acids. The CDR3 loop reads CASSRSGGANEQFF. The DNA for the CDR3 is TGTGCCAGCAGTCGGAGCGGGGGGGCGAATGAGCAGTTCTTC.

J is TRBJ2-1 and V is TRBV2, with 11 bases lining up with TRBD2. This CDR3 has 16 amino acids. With V trimmed by 7 bases and J by 9 bases, 14 bases remained unmatched. Germline CDR1 is SNHLY and CDR2 is FYNNEI. The DNA of the CDR3 is TGTGCCAGCATAGGGGATGTAGCGGGGGGGCGGAGTGAGCAGTTCTTC. It specifies CASIGDVAGGRSEQFF.

The CDR3 loop reads CASSFDRVGSPLHF. In DNA, the CDR3 is TGCGCCAGCAGCTTTGACAGGGTAGGATCACCCCTCCACTTT. The chain carries TRBV5-1 and TRBJ1-6; the match to TRBD1 covers 7 bases. This CDR3 is built from 14 residues. Germline V gives CDR1 SGHRS, CDR2 YFSETQ. The V and J ends lost 2 bases and 10 bases, in that order; junction bases with no gene match: 6.

The J gene is TRBJ2-7, the V gene TRBV6-5; 8 bases match TRBD2. V trimming: 8 bases; J trimming: 5 bases; junction bases outside the gene matches: 8. Germline V gives CDR1 MNHEY, CDR2 SVGAGI. There are 13 residues in the CDR3. The CDR3 bases are TGTGCCAGCCAAGCGGGAGACGGCGACGAGCAGTACTTC. This translates into CASQAGDGDEQYF.

This chain connects TRBV6-4 to TRBJ1-5; D gene uncertain. The CDR3 sequence is 14 residues long. Germline V gene sequence: CDR1 MRHNA, CDR2 SNTAGT. The V and J ends lost 3 bases and 2 bases respectively, with 8 bases between them. This CDR3 is CASSDSAGNQPQHF. The CDR3 DNA follows: TGTGCCAGCAGTGATTCGGCAGGCAATCAGCCCCAGCATTTT.

This chain joins TRBV2 and TRBJ2-7; the match to TRBD1 covers 10 bases. This CDR3 contains 15 residues. J gave up 4 bases and V 4 bases, and 7 bases lay outside the gene matches. The germline gives CDR1 SNHLY, CDR2 FYNNEI. CDR3 loop: CASSGDRTGGYEQYF. The CDR3 region has the DNA TGTGCCAGCAGTGGAGATCGGACAGGGGGATACGAGCAGTACTTC.

The chain links TRBV12-3 or TRBV12-4 to TRBJ1-6; 9 bases agree with TRBD1. Unmatched junction bases numbered 4, after V lost 6 bases and J lost 10 bases. The CDR3 spans 13 residues. Here the CDR3 DNA reads TGTGCCAGCAGGGACAGGGGCGCATCACCCCTCCACTTT. Encoded protein: CASRDRGASPLHF.

The chain is built from TRBV29-1 and TRBJ2-2; possible D gene TRBD1, 6 bases. The germline gives CDR1 SQVTM, CDR2 ANQGSEA. The V and J ends lost 6 bases and 5 bases respectively, with 16 bases between them. This CDR3 has 14 amino acids. In nucleotides, the CDR3 is TGCAGCGTCACCCACAGGGTGGGAACCGGGGAGCTGTTTTTT. It codes for CSVTHRVGTGELFF.

V usage is TRBV2 and J usage is TRBJ2-1; D uncertain. Germline values: CDR1 SNHLY, CDR2 FYNNEI. The CDR3 totals 16 residues. Trimming took off 4 bases at V and 2 bases at J, with 15 bases between the two ends. The CDR3 bases are TGTGCCAGCAGTGGCCGTGGGTCCAGGCCCTACAATGAGCAGTTCTTC. Translating it yields CASSGRGSRPYNEQFF.

The J gene is TRBJ2-7, the V gene TRBV7-9; D is ambiguous. In germline, CDR1 is SEHNR, CDR2 FQNEAQ (reference sequence). The CDR3 covers 14 residues. V lost 1 base and J lost 0, with 7 bases in between. CDR3 protein: CASSLVKGSYEQYF. The CDR3 DNA is TGTGCCAGCAGCTTAGTAAAGGGCTCCTACGAGCAGTACTTC. The entire variable domain, with the rest obtained from reference TRBV7-9 and TRBJ2-7, is as follows: DTGVSQNPRHKITKRGQNVTFRCDPISEHNRLYWYRQTLGQGPEFLTYFQNEAQLEKSRLLSDRFSAERPKGSFSTLEIQRTEQGDSAMYLCASSLVKGSYEQYFGPGTRLTVT.

This clone has a handful of counts. The V and J genes are TRBV3-1 (or the pseudogene TRBV3-2) and TRBJ2-6; D is unresolved. The CDR3 has 14 amino acids. In germline, CDR1 is LGHDT, CDR2 YNNKEL (reference sequence). V gave up 4 bases and J gave up 4 bases, with 8 bases separating them. Here the CDR3 reads CASSLQSGANVLTF. Written as DNA, the CDR3 is TGTGCCAGCAGCCTCCAAAGCGGGGCCAACGTCCTGACTTTC.

The genes are TRBV7-2 and TRBJ2-3, with TRBD1 matching 7 bases. In germline, CDR1 is SGHTA, CDR2 FQGNSA. The CDR3 has 17 residues. V lost 4 bases to trimming and J lost 4 bases; unmatched junction nucleotides: 14. Here the CDR3 reads CASSSAINRGPADTQYF. DNA of the CDR3: TGTGCCAGCAGCTCGGCGATTAACAGGGGTCCCGCAGATACGCAGTATTTT.